A single sample gave rise to the 21 T cell receptor beta chains below, sequenced in a study of blood T cell repertoires in COVID-19. Sequenced by immunoSEQ multiplex PCR; TCRdb stores in-frame clones only, minus some. The data hold about 83,000 clones, with roughly 87% observed a single time. The specimen was peripheral blood. The origin of the receptors is a woman aged 50 to 60 with active or convalescent COVID-19.

The chain carries TRBV5-1 and TRBJ2-7; perhaps TRBD1 as D (6 bases). The CDR3 runs 14 residues. CDR1 is SGHRS, CDR2 YFSETQ, per germline. Trimming took 4 bases from V and 6 from J, leaving 17 bases between them. CDR3 nucleotides: TGCGCCAGCAGCACAACGGACAGCTTTTCCGAGCAGTACTTC. This encodes CASSTTDSFSEQYF.

The V call is TRBV3-1 (or the pseudogene TRBV3-2), the J call TRBJ2-1; 10 bases are a match to TRBD1. Germline assignment: CDR1 LGHDT and CDR2 YNNKEL (reference sequence). V lost 3 bases and J lost 6; bases outside the gene matches: 2. CDR3 length equals 14 residues. CDR3 in amino acids: CASSQDRGVNEQFF. The CDR3 coding sequence is TGTGCCAGCAGCCAGGACAGGGGGGTCAATGAGCAGTTCTTC.

The chain carries TRBV3-1 (or the pseudogene TRBV3-2) and TRBJ2-5; D possibly corresponds to TRBD2 (5 bases). Trimming took off 5 bases at V and 5 bases at J, with 18 bases between the two ends. This CDR3 is built from 15 residues. The germline gives CDR1 LGHDT, CDR2 YNNKEL (reference sequence). CDR3 sequence: CASSADWRRMETQYF. Here the CDR3 DNA reads TGTGCCAGCAGCGCTGACTGGAGGAGGATGGAGACCCAGTACTTC.

With regard to this clone: Other DNA sequences in this specimen translate into the identical CDR3. The V gene is TRBV27, the J gene TRBJ2-5; no clear D gene. Germline CDR1 is MNHEY and CDR2 is SMNVEV (reference sequence). Deletions cut 0 bases from V and 1 base from J, with 3 bases between. The CDR3 covers 13 residues. CDR3: CASSLSAQETQYF. CDR3 coding DNA: TGTGCCAGCAGTTTATCGGCCCAAGAGACCCAGTACTTC.

The V gene is TRBV12-3 or TRBV12-4, the J gene TRBJ1-1, with D uncertain. The CDR3 covers 13 residues. V was shortened by 8 bases and J by 1 base, with 11 bases between the two germline ends. CDR3 sequence (DNA): TGTGCCAGCTTGGAACAGACGAACACTGAAGCTTTCTTT. As protein: CASLEQTNTEAFF.

The genes are TRBV5-1 and TRBJ2-1, with 9 bases that match TRBD1. Looked up from germline, CDR1 is SGHRS and CDR2 is YFSETQ. V shed 7 bases, J shed 3 bases, and the junction held 5 bases outside the gene matches. This CDR3 comprises 14 residues. The CDR3 DNA reads TGCGCCAGCGCCGGGACAGGGCTCTACAATGAGCAGTTCTTC. Translation: CASAGTGLYNEQFF. The whole variable domain, remainder taken from reference TRBV5-1 and TRBJ2-1, is KAGVTQTPRYLIKTRGQQVTLSCSPISGHRSVSWYQQTPGQGLQFLFEYFSETQRNKGNFPGRFSGRQFSNSRSEMNVSTLELGDSALYLCASAGTGLYNEQFFGPGTRLTVL.

This clone was detected only a few times. The chain uses TRBV30 and TRBJ1-1; unclear D gene. The V gene's germline CDR1 is GTSNPN and CDR2 SVGIG (reference sequence). The CDR3 runs 12 residues. Trimming left V 1 base short and J 8 bases short, with 11 bases between. The CDR3 nucleotides are TGTGCCTGGAGTGACACGTTAATAGAAGCTTTCTTT. Its translation is CAWSDTLIEAFF. Variable domain in full (rest from reference TRBV30 and TRBJ1-1): SQTIHQWPATLVQPVGSPLSLECTVEGTSNPNLYWYRQAAGRGLQLLFYSVGIGQISSEVPQNLSASRPQDRQFILSSKKLLLSDSGFYLCAWSDTLIEAFFGQGTRLTVV.

This rearrangement joins TRBV11-2 to TRBJ1-1, with D perhaps TRBD1 (6 bases). The germline V and J ends were trimmed by 5 bases and 7 bases, with 11 bases remaining between them. CDR3 length equals 12 residues. Germline values: CDR1 SGHAT, CDR2 FQNNGV. The CDR3 is CASSLQGREAFF. CDR3 sequence (DNA): TGTGCCAGCAGCCTACAGGGACGTGAAGCTTTCTTT.

The V and J genes are TRBV7-2 and TRBJ2-2; 8 bases fit TRBD1. CDR3 length: 15 residues. Looked up from germline, CDR1 is SGHTA and CDR2 is FQGNSA. Losses at the gene ends were 5 bases for V and 1 base for J; bases not matched to a gene: 3. The CDR3 loop is CASSRGTGNTGELFF. In DNA, the CDR3 is TGTGCCAGCAGCCGTGGGACAGGGAACACCGGGGAGCTGTTTTTT. The full variable domain, completed using reference TRBV7-2 and TRBJ2-2, is GAGVSQSPSNKVTEKGKDVELRCDPISGHTALYWYRQSLGQGLEFLIYFQGNSAPDKSGLPSDRFSAERTGGSVSTLTIQRTQQEDSAVYLCASSRGTGNTGELFFGEGSRLTVL.

This chain uses TRBV9 with TRBJ1-2; D may be TRBD1 (5 bases). The CDR3 length is 14 residues. Germline V CDR1 and CDR2: SGDLS, YYNGEE. Between the trimmed V and J ends, which lost 6 bases and 5 bases, there was a span of 17 bases. The CDR3 coding sequence is TGTGCCAGCACAGGCCGCGACAGACCATATGGCTACACCTTC. Its translation is CASTGRDRPYGYTF.

The chain is built from TRBV30 and TRBJ1-1, with 8 bases aligning to TRBD1. Germline CDR1 reads GTSNPN; CDR2 reads SVGIG (reference sequence). Losses at the gene ends were 5 bases for V and 3 bases for J; bases not matched to a gene: 5. The CDR3 sequence is 13 residues long. This CDR3 reads CAWGQGRDTEAFF. The CDR3 DNA reads as TGTGCCTGGGGACAGGGTAGGGACACTGAAGCTTTCTTT. The whole variable domain, remainder taken from reference TRBV30 and TRBJ1-1, is SQTIHQWPATLVQPVGSPLSLECTVEGTSNPNLYWYRQAAGRGLQLLFYSVGIGQISSEVPQNLSASRPQDRQFILSSKKLLLSDSGFYLCAWGQGRDTEAFFGQGTRLTVV.

The gene calls are TRBV5-1 and TRBJ1-5; D is perhaps TRBD1 (5 bases). Trimming took 4 bases from V and 5 from J, leaving 16 bases between them. The CDR3 is 15 amino acids. Germline-derived CDR1 and CDR2 are SGHRS and YFSETQ. The CDR3 DNA reads TGCGCCAGCAGCCAAAGCGGGGGATGGGATCAGCCCCAGCATTTT. Amino acids: CASSQSGGWDQPQHF.

The chain employs TRBV6-6 and TRBJ1-1; D not resolved. There are 13 residues in the CDR3. Germline V gene lookup returns CDR1 MNHNY and CDR2 SVGAGI (reference sequence). Trimming shortened V by 2 bases and J by 3 bases, and 7 bases separated the two germline ends. In DNA form, the CDR3 reads TGTGCCAGCAGTTACGCCGGGGACACTGAAGCTTTCTTT. This translates into CASSYAGDTEAFF.

This clone was seen once. J is TRBJ2-4 and V is TRBV12-2; TRBD2 reflects the table's D call only, with no check against the DNA. TRBV12-2 is classified as a pseudogene. This CDR3 is built from 20 residues. The CDR3 DNA follows: TGTGCAAGTCGCTTTCTTGGCGGGGGGGCCTTTCCATTCGCCAAAAACATTCAGTACTTC. Translating gives CASRFLGGGAFPFAKNIQYF.

The chain combines TRBV12-3 or TRBV12-4 with TRBJ1-5; D not resolved. Trimming pared 5 bases from V and 5 bases from J, leaving 10 bases between. The CDR3 is made up of 13 amino acids. CDR3 nucleotide sequence: TGTGCCAGCAGTCACCGGGAGTATCAGCCCCAGCATTTT. Protein: CASSHREYQPQHF.

This chain connects TRBV4-3 to TRBJ1-5, with D unresolved. V lost 1 base to trimming and J lost 1 base, with 8 bases between them. CDR1 and CDR2 from the germline V gene are LGHNA and YSLEER. The length of the CDR3 is 15 residues. CDR3 DNA sequence: TGCGCCAGCAGCCAAGCACCGGGAAGCAATCAGCCCCAGCATTTT. It specifies CASSQAPGSNQPQHF.

The chain uses TRBV14 and TRBJ1-1, with 11 nucleotides matching TRBD1. J lost 4 bases, V lost 4 bases, and 5 bases had no gene match. CDR1 is SGHDN, CDR2 FVKESK, per germline. The CDR3 has 15 amino acids. The CDR3 DNA reads as TGTGCCAGCAGCCTGGGACAGGGGGGAAGCACTGAAGCTTTCTTT. Residues: CASSLGQGGSTEAFF.

The genes are TRBV2 and TRBJ1-3, with a possible D match to TRBD1 (6 bases). The germline V gene has CDR1 SNHLY and CDR2 FYNNEI. The CDR3 is made up of 15 amino acids. The V end lost 5 bases, the J end lost 4 bases, and 15 bases lay between the germline ends. Written as DNA, the CDR3 is TGTGCCAGCAGTTATACAGGGTTTACCGGAAACACCATATATTTT. Amino acid sequence: CASSYTGFTGNTIYF.

The rearrangement uses TRBV19 and TRBJ1-5; D uncertain. The germline gives CDR1 LNHDA, CDR2 SQIVND (reference sequence). Trimming pared 5 bases from V and 0 bases from J, leaving 14 bases between. The CDR3 loop spans 16 amino acids. CDR3 amino acids: CASSWVRVLSNQPQHF. The CDR3 nucleotides are TGTGCCAGTAGTTGGGTCCGGGTGCTTAGCAATCAGCCCCAGCATTTT.

V is TRBV27 and J is TRBJ2-3; 9 bases agree with TRBD2. CDR3 length: 14 amino acids. Per germline, CDR1 MNHEY and CDR2 SMNVEV (reference sequence). Trimming took 3 bases from V and 6 from J; bases not matched to a gene: 4. CDR3 sequence reads: CASSFSSGEDTQYF. The CDR3, as DNA: TGTGCCAGCAGTTTTTCTAGCGGGGAGGATACGCAGTATTTT.

The gene calls are TRBV28 and TRBJ2-5; 8 bases map to TRBD2. This CDR3 is 16 amino acids long. CDR1 is MDHEN, CDR2 SYDVKM, per germline. V was pared by 1 base and J by 5 bases, with 9 bases of the junction left unmatched. CDR3 nucleotide sequence: TGTGCCAGCAGTTTATCCGGTGCGGGAGGTGGGGAGACCCAGTACTTC. Translating it yields CASSLSGAGGGETQYF.